This entry lists 6 T cell receptor beta chains sequenced from one sample in a study of T-cell reconstitution after alpha-beta-depleted transplantation in children. General study results and limits: From newly produced T cells came most of the T-cell counts and diversity one year after transplant.

Which antigens these TCRs recognize remains unknown. Molecular barcoding with unique molecular identifiers was used for the TCRbeta library. Using its own MiXCR run on the PCR reads, TCRdb lists one record per CDR3 protein. This sample carries about 300,000 distinct CDR3 sequences, nearly 8% of them seen once, and the ten largest clones take 9.1%. Sequenced material: peripheral blood, taken 360 days after TCRalphabeta/CD19-depleted stem cell transplant. The receptors stem from a female patient between 2 and 15 years old who had a stem cell transplant for Fanconi anemia, so the T cells may come from the graft donor.

This clonotype was seen at least ten times. This chain uses TRBV7-9 with TRBJ2-7; D is ambiguous. Germline lookup yields CDR1 SEHNR and CDR2 FQNEAQ (reference sequence). Trimming took 5 bases from V and 2 from J, leaving 10 bases between them. This CDR3 comprises 13 residues. The CDR3 DNA is TGTGCCAGCAGCCCGCGACCAACCTACGAGCAGTACTTC. This gives the protein CASSPRPTYEQYF.

This chain links TRBV2 with TRBJ1-4; D gene ambiguous. This CDR3 is 11 amino acids long. Looked up from germline, CDR1 is SNHLY and CDR2 is FYNNEI. The ends were cut back, 6 bases at V and 7 bases at J, with 6 bases in the middle. CDR3 region: CASRRLEKLFF. The CDR3 region has the DNA TGTGCCAGCAGGCGCCTTGAAAAACTGTTTTTT.

The chain couples TRBV11-2 to TRBJ2-7; perhaps TRBD2 as D (5 bases). The V and J ends lost 5 bases and 2 bases respectively, with 13 bases between them. This CDR3 is 14 amino acids long. CDR1 is SGHAT, CDR2 FQNNGV, per germline. CDR3 protein: CASSPGSRTYEQYF. The CDR3 nucleotides read TGTGCCAGCAGCCCGGGGAGCCGGACCTACGAGCAGTACTTC.

This clonotype was counted ten times or more. This chain links TRBV6-5 with TRBJ2-4, with D possibly matching TRBD1 (6 bases). The V and J ends lost 5 bases and 6 bases respectively, with 8 bases between them. CDR1 and CDR2 (germline): MNHEY, SVGAGI. The CDR3 loop spans 12 amino acids. CDR3 DNA: TGTGCCAGCAGTCAGGACAGAAACATTCAGTACTTC. Translating gives CASSQDRNIQYF.

The chain is built from TRBV7-6 and TRBJ2-7, with 7 bases fitting TRBD1. The CDR3 covers 17 residues. The V and J ends lost 5 bases and 3 bases, in that order; junction bases with no gene match: 16. Germline V gene data show CDR1 as SGHVS and CDR2 as FNYEAQ. The CDR3 DNA sequence: TGTGCCAGCAGCAAGACACCCCTCCCGGGACAGCACTACGAGCAGTACTTC. It translates to CASSKTPLPGQHYEQYF.

At least ten counts were recorded for this clonotype. The chain joins TRBV28 to TRBJ2-5; TRBD1 matches at 7 bases. The CDR3 contains 15 residues. After removal of 1 base from V and 3 bases from J, the junction contained 5 bases not matched to a gene. Germline CDR1 MDHEN, CDR2 SYDVKM. CDR3 bases: TGTGCCAGCAGTTTATATTGGACAGGTGAAGAGACCCAGTACTTC. As protein: CASSLYWTGEETQYF.